Given below is one T cell receptor (beta chain) in context. No antigen is known for it. This entry comes from a study of CXCR3-negative and CXCR3-positive naive CD8 T cells. Study-wide points: CXCR3-expressing naive cells carried TRB CDR3s more hydrophobic than those of CXCR3-negative naive cells.

The germline CDR1 and CDR2 sequences are SGHVS and FNYEAQ. This CDR3 contains 14 residues. 5' RACE with UMI labels generated the TRB cDNA libraries. TCRdb reprocessed the 5' RACE reads and keeps a single row for each CDR3 protein, giving no DNA. Its clone listing holds tens of thousands of distinct CDR3 sequences. The sequence was obtained from a human donor in good health. Some clones in this sample may be carry-over from other donors' samples. The sequenced sample consisted of naive CXCR3+ CD8+ T cells from blood. Noted subset: CD45RO-CCR7+CD27+CD95- naive CD8+ T cells expressing CXCR3 (TNR3+). The chain uses TRBV7-6 and TRBJ1-6; checking the TCRdb D call of TRBD1 is not possible without DNA. The chain's CDR3 is CASSLGQGAPPLHF.